This entry is about one T cell receptor (beta chain). CDR1 and CDR2 (germline): SGHTA, FQGNSA. The CDR3 has 14 residues. V trimming: 5 bases; J trimming: 7 bases; junction bases outside the gene matches: 7. The data were produced by immunoSEQ multiplex PCR, yet TCRdb's version contains in-frame clones alone and is incomplete. Altogether some 60,000 clones are present, roughly 93% being singletons, with the ten largest covering roughly 0.35%. This specimen comes from a study of T cell changes during pregnancy in multiple sclerosis. This TCR came from a female donor with multiple sclerosis, enrolled in a pregnancy study. The sequences come from CD4+ T cells from peripheral blood mononuclear cells, collected before pregnancy. V is TRBV7-2 and J is TRBJ2-4; 8 bases are shared with TRBD2. This CDR3 is CASSQSGSGNIQYF. Written as DNA, the CDR3 is TGTGCCAGCAGCCAAAGCGGGAGCGGGAACATTCAGTACTTC.